This passage covers 8 T cell receptor beta chains from one sample sequenced in a study of T cells expressing NK-cell markers. TCRdb re-called the 5' RACE reads; every CDR3 protein appears as one record, without DNA. Listed are about 460,000 distinct CDR3 sequences; around 1.4% falls within the top ten. Material: blood T cells: a sorted CD56 or NKG2C T cell subset, CD4+ or CD8+ T cells, or bulk PBMC T cells (not recorded which). These receptor sequences come from a woman in her forties or fifties in good health.

The chain joins TRBV20-1 to TRBJ1-3; TCRdb calls TRBD1, which cannot be checked without DNA. The CDR3 length is 15 residues. Germline V gives CDR1 DFQATT, CDR2 SNEGSKA (reference sequence). CDR3 amino acids: CSAGVAAAWRNTIYF.

The chain couples TRBV12-3 or TRBV12-4 to TRBJ1-5; TCRdb's D call of TRBD1 is untestable without DNA. The CDR3 extends over 12 amino acids. CDR3: CASTSGGQPQHF.

The chain couples TRBV6-5 to TRBJ1-5; absent DNA, TCRdb's TRBD1 call cannot be checked. The CDR3 has 17 amino acids. Germline CDR1 MNHEY, CDR2 SVGAGI. CDR3 residues: CASSSGQFSNSNQPQHF.

This chain joins TRBV4-1 and TRBJ2-5; TCRdb returns TRBD2, unconfirmable since there is no DNA. The CDR3 length is 16 residues. Germline CDR1 MGHRA, CDR2 YSYEKL. CDR3: CASSRGETSAKETQYF.

V usage is TRBV7-2 and J usage is TRBJ2-3; the D gene TCRdb calls, TRBD1, cannot be checked with no DNA. Germline-derived CDR1 and CDR2 are SGHTA and FQGNSA. The CDR3 loop spans 14 amino acids. CDR3 in amino acids: CASSFREGGDTQYF.

The chain joins TRBV6-6 to TRBJ1-5; checking the TCRdb D call of TRBD1 is not possible without DNA. The germline gives CDR1 MNHNY, CDR2 SVGAGI (reference sequence). CDR3 size: 17 residues. The CDR3 here is CASSYSSGGVSNQPQHF.

The gene calls are TRBV29-1 and TRBJ2-3; TCRdb returns TRBD1, unconfirmable since there is no DNA. This CDR3 has 13 amino acids. Germline V gene data show CDR1 as SQVTM and CDR2 as ANQGSEA. CDR3 in amino acids: CSVLNTGQGTQYF.

The V gene is TRBV29-1, the J gene TRBJ2-7. Germline V gives CDR1 SQVTM, CDR2 ANQGSEA. The CDR3 has 13 residues. The CDR3 spells CSVEDRFTYEQYF.